This T cell receptor beta chain was sequenced in a study of blood T cells in healthy people across ages. A sample-barcoded 5' primer and a J-beta primer mix were used in a second PCR of roughly 6 to 11 cycles. TCRdb reprocessed the 5' RACE reads with MiXCR, giving one entry per CDR3 protein. This sample has approximately 580,000 distinct CDR3 sequences, with under 30% found just once. The CDR3 spans 14 residues. V lost 6 bases, J lost 8 bases, and 17 bases lay in between. CDR1 ENHRY and CDR2 SYGVKD come from the germline V gene. This clonotype has more than one count but fewer than ten. Staff drew ten milliliters of peripheral blood from each donor. The same data also contributed to another study, on T cells of mothers and their children. As that report states: Sample barcodes and 2-4 random nucleotides were added by the M1S primer of the second PCR.

This TCR was recovered from a boy aged 5-17 years in good health. The sequenced material came from blood. V and J are TRBV10-3 and TRBJ2-1, with a possible D match to TRBD1 (6 bases). The CDR3 protein is CAISERGSGDEQFF. For the CDR3, the DNA is TGTGCCATCAGCGAGAGGGGGAGTGGAGATGAGCAGTTCTTC.